This T cell receptor (beta chain) stems from a study of metastatic and nonmetastatic thyroid tumors. Study as a whole: Repertoire comparisons spanned blood and tumor or nodule tissue from malignant and benign thyroid patients.

Findings of the study overall: Malignant tumors reportedly showed significantly higher TCR beta diversity than benign nodules in both blood and tumor.

Until they underwent thyroid surgery, no patient had received any treatment. J gave up 4 bases and V 5 bases, and 4 bases lay outside the gene matches. Germline-derived CDR1 and CDR2 are MNHNS and SASEGT. This CDR3 is built from 15 residues. A remark on this clone: The antigen remains unidentified.

As originally analysed: A classifier for distant metastasis in papillary thyroid cancer was constructed using CDR3 differences observed across clinicopathological groups. TCRdb re-called the PCR reads through MiXCR. These V and J calls are TCRdb output, not the study's own analysis. The sample contains roughly 34,000 clones, around 31% of which appear only once. This receptor was taken from a female donor with papillary thyroid cancer or a benign thyroid nodule (not recorded which). Some clones in this sample may be carry-over from other donors' samples. Source material: tumor tissue. This rearrangement joins TRBV6-1 to TRBJ2-1; TRBD2 matches at 11 bases. CDR3 in DNA: TGTGCCAGCAGTCGCGGGACTAGCGGATACAATGAGCAGTTCTTC. Amino acid sequence: CASSRGTSGYNEQFF.